These 10 T cell receptor beta chains share one sample of origin, sequenced in a study of cytomegalovirus exposure and HLA in healthy donors. The PCR made use of 60 Vbeta and 13 Jbeta primers. The table came from immunoSEQ multiplex PCR; TCRdb's copy has only in-frame clones and leaves some out. The sample yields 150,000 to 200,000 clones, 70% to 80% seen once. Sequencing was done on a sample of PBMCs. The origin of the receptors is a woman between 45 and 65 years old in good health and CMV-seronegative.

This chain connects TRBV4-3 to TRBJ2-1, with 9 bases that match TRBD1. This CDR3 contains 14 residues. Germline CDR1 is LGHNA and CDR2 is YSLEER. J lost 7 bases, V lost 4 bases, and 5 bases had no gene match. CDR3 in amino acids: CASSPEGQGNEQFF. The CDR3 region has the DNA TGCGCCAGCAGCCCAGAGGGACAGGGAAATGAGCAGTTCTTC.

The chain couples TRBV11-1 to TRBJ1-4; maybe TRBD1 (5 bases). Germline CDR1 is SGHAT and CDR2 is FQDESV (reference sequence). V lost 5 bases and J 7 bases, leaving 17 bases between the germline ends. The CDR3 runs to 15 residues. The CDR3 loop is CASSGDSPPSEKLFF. In DNA form, the CDR3 reads TGTGCCAGCAGCGGAGACAGCCCTCCCTCTGAAAAACTGTTTTTT.

This chain uses TRBV25-1 with TRBJ2-5; D gene ambiguous. CDR3 length: 12 residues. Trimming cost V 6 bases and J 5 bases, with 10 bases left between them. From germline, CDR1 is MGHDK and CDR2 SYGVNS. Here the CDR3 reads CASRAGQETQYF. CDR3 bases: TGTGCCAGCAGGGCTGGCCAGGAGACCCAGTACTTC. Looking up the rest from reference TRBV25-1 and TRBJ2-5 gives the full variable domain: EADIYQTPRYLVIGTGKKITLECSQTMGHDKMYWYQQDPGMELHLIHYSYGVNSTEKGDLSSESTVSRIRTEHFPLTLESARPSHTSQYLCASRAGQETQYFGPGTRLLVL.

V usage is TRBV7-2 and J usage is TRBJ1-2; TRBD1 might be the D (5 bases). This CDR3 is built from 16 residues. Trimming took 0 bases from V and 0 from J, leaving 11 bases between them. Germline V CDR1 and CDR2: SGHTA, FQGNSA. CDR3 sequence reads: CASSLAVTVSNYGYTF. CDR3 bases: TGTGCCAGCAGCTTAGCGGTGACAGTCTCTAACTATGGCTACACCTTC. Variable domain in full (rest from reference TRBV7-2 and TRBJ1-2): GAGVSQSPSNKVTEKGKDVELRCDPISGHTALYWYRQSLGQGLEFLIYFQGNSAPDKSGLPSDRFSAERTGGSVSTLTIQRTQQEDSAVYLCASSLAVTVSNYGYTFGSGTRLTVV.

The chain links TRBV21-1 to TRBJ2-2; whether TRBD1, the table's D call, matches the DNA was not checked. TRBV21-1 is deemed a pseudogene. The CDR3 is made up of 15 amino acids. The CDR3 sequence: CASSYGQLNTGELFF. CDR3 nucleotide sequence: TGTGCCAGCAGCTACGGACAGTTAAACACCGGGGAGCTGTTTTTT.

The V and J genes are TRBV7-9 and TRBJ2-6, with 9 bases lining up with TRBD1. The CDR3 covers 17 residues. With 5 bases clipped from V and 0 bases from J, the junction kept 5 bases outside the gene matches. CDR1 and CDR2 from the germline V gene are SEHNR and FQNEAQ (reference sequence). The CDR3 bases are TGTGCCAGCAGCCCGGGACAGGGATTCTCTGGGGCCAACGTCCTGACTTTC. Protein: CASSPGQGFSGANVLTF.

The chain carries TRBV7-2 and TRBJ1-2, with D unclear. Deletions cut 2 bases from V and 3 bases from J, with 16 bases between. Germline lookup yields CDR1 SGHTA and CDR2 FQGNSA. There are 16 residues in the CDR3. The CDR3 reads CASSLFRGGSDYGYTF. DNA of the CDR3: TGTGCCAGCAGCTTATTTCGTGGAGGGTCAGACTATGGCTACACCTTC.

V and J are TRBV7-6 and TRBJ2-3; TRBD2 aligns across 8 bases. This CDR3 has 17 amino acids. V lost 5 bases and J lost 1; bases outside the gene matches: 11. Looked up from germline, CDR1 is SGHVS and CDR2 is FNYEAQ. CDR3 region: CASSPVGGLAGTDTQYF. The CDR3 DNA is TGTGCCAGCAGCCCCGTCGGCGGACTAGCCGGCACAGATACGCAGTATTTT.

J is TRBJ1-1 and V is TRBV5-6, with D hard to call. The germline V gene has CDR1 SGHDT and CDR2 YYEEEE. The CDR3 contains 13 residues. V lost 0 bases and J 0 bases, leaving 3 bases between the germline ends. The CDR3, as DNA: TGTGCCAGCAGCTTGGTAATGAACACTGAAGCTTTCTTT. It translates to CASSLVMNTEAFF. The whole variable domain, remainder taken from reference TRBV5-6 and TRBJ1-1, is DAGVTQSPTHLIKTRGQQVTLRCSPKSGHDTVSWYQQALGQGPQFIFQYYEEEERQRGNFPDRFSGHQFPNYSSELNVNALLLGDSALYLCASSLVMNTEAFFGQGTRLTVV.

The chain uses TRBV11-3 and TRBJ1-1; 7 bases match TRBD1. V shed 5 bases, J shed 7 bases, and the junction held 13 bases outside the gene matches. The CDR3 consists of 15 residues. CDR1 and CDR2 (germline): SGHNT, YENEEA. This chain's CDR3 is CASSPEPGQRREAFF. In DNA form, the CDR3 reads TGTGCCAGCAGCCCCGAGCCGGGACAGAGGCGTGAAGCTTTCTTT.